This T cell receptor beta chain was sequenced for a study of T-cell reconstitution after alpha-beta-depleted transplantation in children. Study-level points and caveats: Several patients had high TCRbeta diversity at day 60; it came from surviving recipient T cells and thymic progenitors. In patients about two months after transplant, alpha-beta T cells reportedly arose from several hundred expanded graft clones.

The TCRbeta library was prepared with unique molecular identifiers. Via MiXCR, TCRdb re-called the PCR reads, giving one row per CDR3 protein. The sample consists of approximately 500,000 distinct CDR3 sequences, around 27% of them appearing once. Germline lookup yields CDR1 SGHRS and CDR2 YFSETQ. CDR3 length equals 15 residues. In this sample, this clonotype turned up many times. Its antigen remains unidentified. One end of the junction is discordant with germline, which a read error may explain. V and J are TRBV5-1 and TRBJ2-1, with 8 bases fitting TRBD2. This clonotype was obtained from a boy under two years old with Wiskott-Aldrich syndrome, due to receive a stem cell transplant. The input for sequencing was PBMCs, taken before TCRalphabeta/CD19-depleted stem cell transplant. The CDR3 region is CASSLAAGGYNEQFF. CDR3 in DNA: TGTGCCAGCAGCTTGGCCGCGGGAGGTTACAATGAGCAGTTCTTC. The full variable domain, in which reference TRBV5-1 and TRBJ2-1 provide the parts outside the CDR3, is KAGVTQTPRYLIKTRGQQVTLSCSPISGHRSVSWYQQTPGQGLQFLFEYFSETQRNKGNFPGRFSGRQFSNSRSEMNVSTLELGDSALYLCASSLAAGGYNEQFFGPGTRLTVL.